This T cell receptor beta chain stems from a study of T cell responses to AZD1222 COVID-19 vaccine. Study background: Second doses at about 4 or about 12 weeks were pooled.

Points on this clone: The antigen is undetermined.

Clones were sequenced by immunoSEQ multiplex PCR, and TCRdb holds only the in-frame ones, with some missing. The sample carries under 150,000 clones, just over 90% recorded once. Trimming removed 2 bases at V and 0 bases at J, with 11 bases between. Germline CDR1 MNHEY, CDR2 SVGEGT. This CDR3 comprises 15 residues. Whole-study results and caveats: Just five to seven people given AZD1222 tested seropositive at baseline. Repertoire sampling was restricted to post-peak T cell response timepoints. CD4 TCRs associated with vaccination spanned spike, dominating at 160-218 and 743-854.

The TCR was taken from an adult in good health. J is TRBJ2-7 and V is TRBV6-2 or TRBV6-3; no definite D call. The input for sequencing was peripheral blood, taken on day 0 of AZD1222 vaccination. This CDR3 is CASSYTASSSYEQYF. DNA of the CDR3: TGTGCCAGCAGTTACACGGCGTCAAGCTCCTACGAGCAGTACTTC.